Below, one T cell receptor beta chain is given with its context. The data originate from a study of blood T cell repertoires in COVID-19. As originally analysed: How many nucleated cells were present was estimated from reference gene primer amplification. The data were produced by immunoSEQ multiplex PCR, yet TCRdb's version contains in-frame clones alone and is incomplete. V, J and clone size derive from that table, while D and trimming were established from the DNA sequence. Among 70,000 to 95,000 clones listed, about 85% were seen once. Per germline, CDR1 KGHSH and CDR2 LQKENI. CDR3 size: 15 residues. Trimming pared 0 bases from V and 7 bases from J, leaving 12 bases between.

The rearrangement links TRBV18 to TRBJ2-2; D is uncertain. The specimen sequenced was peripheral blood. The sequence came from an elderly man with active or convalescent COVID-19. Here the CDR3 DNA reads TGTGCCAGCTCACCACCGGTGTTGCGTAGCGGGGAGCTGTTTTTT. This translates into CASSPPVLRSGELFF.